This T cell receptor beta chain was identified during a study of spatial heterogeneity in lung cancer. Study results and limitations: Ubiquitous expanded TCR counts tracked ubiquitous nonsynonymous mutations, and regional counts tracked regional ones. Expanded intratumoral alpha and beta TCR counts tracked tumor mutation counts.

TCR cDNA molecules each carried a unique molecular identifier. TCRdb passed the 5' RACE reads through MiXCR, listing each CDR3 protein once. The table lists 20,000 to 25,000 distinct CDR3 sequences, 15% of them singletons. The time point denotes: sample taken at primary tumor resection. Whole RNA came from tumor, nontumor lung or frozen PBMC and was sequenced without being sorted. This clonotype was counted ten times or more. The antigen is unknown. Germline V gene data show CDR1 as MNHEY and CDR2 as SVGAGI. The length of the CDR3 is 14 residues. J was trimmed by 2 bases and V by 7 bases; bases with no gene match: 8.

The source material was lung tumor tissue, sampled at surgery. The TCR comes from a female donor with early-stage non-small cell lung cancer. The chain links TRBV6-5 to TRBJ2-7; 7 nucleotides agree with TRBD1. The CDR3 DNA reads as TGTGCCAGCACAAAGGGACAGCCACCCTACGAGCAGTACTTC. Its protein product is CASTKGQPPYEQYF.